A selection of T cell receptor beta chains follows, all from one sample in a study of T-cell memory formation after mild COVID-19. TCRdb recomputed calls from the 5' RACE reads with MiXCR, one row per CDR3 protein. The profile shows hundreds of thousands of distinct CDR3 sequences, 15% to 20% of them singletons. The specimen was PBMCs or a T cell subset sorted from them (not recorded which). The receptor set was obtained from an adult woman who had mild COVID-19 (a few samples of this study predate the infection). Cell type and time point are not known. CDR3s leave out the opening cysteine and the closing phenylalanine or tryptophan. The D gene is left open where the match is weak. Clone size appears in some rows only: once, few, many, or a class for an expanded clone.

few | TRBJ1-1 | 12 | TRBV7-9 | TRBD1 | ASSSRDRATEAF
few | TRBJ1-1 | 13 | TRBV21-1 | . | ASSKGAGGAKGAF
. | TRBJ2-1 | 12 | TRBV7-9 | . | ASSLAADSHEQF
. | TRBJ1-1 | 12 | TRBV6-6 | . | ASTLNYMNTEAF
few | TRBJ2-3 | 14 | TRBV3-1 | . | ASTSVGTGFTDTQY
few | TRBJ2-1 | 17 | TRBV20-1 | . | SARDRMRVAASSYNEQF
few | TRBJ1-2 | 14 | TRBV20-1 | TRBD1 | SARVTGGMRRYGYT
many | TRBJ1-3 | 13 | TRBV12-3/TRBV12-4 | . | ASTAEVGTGNTIY
few | TRBJ1-1 | 11 | TRBV14 | TRBD1 | ASTDRVNTEAF
many | TRBJ2-7 | 14 | TRBV6-5 | TRBD2 | ASGMTSGKSSYEQY
. | TRBJ2-1 | 14 | TRBV29-1 | TRBD1 | SVPKAGTGPGDEQF
few | TRBJ2-5 | 12 | TRBV10-3 | TRBD1 | AIRGGRVQETQY
. | TRBJ2-5 | 16 | TRBV6-5 | . | ASSYSIVVGGGQETQY
many | TRBJ2-1 | 13 | TRBV6-5 | TRBD2 | ASSYATPTSGTQF
few | TRBJ2-1 | 12 | TRBV5-1 | . | ASSWGGHNNEQF
few | TRBJ2-3 | 15 | TRBV4-3 | . | ASSHIGQRSEGDTQY
. | TRBJ2-3 | 14 | TRBV4-2 | . | ASSQEGLKSTDTQY
. | TRBJ1-6 | 11 | TRBV6-6 | TRBD1 | ASSRTGWSPLH
. | TRBJ2-2 | 12 | TRBV5-1 | . | ASSPTKNTGELF
. | TRBJ2-1 | 11 | TRBV12-5 | . | ASGLARYNEQF
few | TRBJ1-1 | 12 | TRBV7-9 | . | ASSLVAQGTEAF
. | TRBJ2-1 | 12 | TRBV5-1 | . | ATQALANYNEQF
few | TRBJ1-1 | 15 | TRBV7-2 | . | ASSLLTGTQFNTEAF
few | TRBJ2-2 | 12 | TRBV29-1 | TRBD2 | SVGLAGDAGELF
few | TRBJ2-1 | 16 | TRBV12-3/TRBV12-4 | TRBD2 | ASSLRPLAGGPGNEQF
. | TRBJ2-2 | 11 | TRBV6-5 | TRBD2 | ASSRGSGGELF
. | TRBJ1-1 | 10 | TRBV12-3/TRBV12-4 | . | AVRRVNTEAF
few | TRBJ2-3 | 11 | TRBV20-1 | . | SASPGATDTQY
many | TRBJ2-5 | 11 | TRBV30 | TRBD2 | AWGGLAKETQY
few | TRBJ2-5 | 14 | TRBV7-6 | . | ASSLGRDGTTEGQY
few | TRBJ1-6 | 15 | TRBV3-1 | . | ASSLSWGAGVNSPLH
. | TRBJ1-2 | 11 | TRBV30 | TRBD1 | ALTENRGYGYT
. | TRBJ2-7 | 11 | TRBV14 | . | ASSQGIGKEQY
. | TRBJ2-5 | 13 | TRBV12-3/TRBV12-4 | . | ASSSMGLYQETQY
. | TRBJ1-2 | 13 | TRBV24-1 | . | ATSPPGRSNYGYT
many | TRBJ2-1 | 13 | TRBV9 | TRBD2 | ASSLSSGGYNEQF
. | TRBJ2-1 | 15 | TRBV27 | TRBD2 | ASGTSGGALSYNEQF
. | TRBJ2-1 | 14 | TRBV15 | . | ATSSSLSGSGGEQF
few | TRBJ2-5 | 14 | TRBV6-5 | TRBD1 | ASSYRHTGVGETQY
few | TRBJ2-3 | 11 | TRBV14 | . | ASSRRSTDTQY
few | TRBJ2-5 | 13 | TRBV12-3/TRBV12-4 | TRBD1 | ASSLMGTGRQTQY
many | TRBJ2-7 | 13 | TRBV4-1 | . | ASSQAGRGRYEQY
few | TRBJ2-3 | 12 | TRBV5-1 | . | ASSLDRSTDTQY
. | TRBJ2-3 | 12 | TRBV27 | TRBD1 | ASRWTGDTDTQY
. | TRBJ2-7 | 12 | TRBV12-3/TRBV12-4 | . | ASGWGHQSYEQY
. | TRBJ1-2 | 14 | TRBV4-3 | . | ASSPGGLGWSGGYT
. | TRBJ1-4 | 11 | TRBV6-6 | . | AIVRTVGEKLF
few | TRBJ1-4 | 11 | TRBV5-1 | TRBD1 | ASGRDSREKLF
few | TRBJ1-2 | 13 | TRBV5-1 | . | ASSLVISSNYGYT
once | TRBJ2-5 | 15 | TRBV5-1 | . | ASSLGGHFRPQETQY
. | TRBJ2-1 | 13 | TRBV29-1 | . | SVEDQGRGDDEQF
. | TRBJ2-5 | 11 | TRBV6-6 | . | ASSYPGEETQY
many | TRBJ1-1 | 13 | TRBV3-1 | TRBD1 | ASSFNRDRGTEAF
. | TRBJ2-1 | 18 | TRBV11-3 | TRBD2 | ASSPTGTGGSSTSYNEQF
few | TRBJ2-1 | 11 | TRBV7-6 | TRBD2 | ASTSGRGNEQF